This TCR beta chain was sequenced during a study of long-term antiretroviral therapy in people with HIV. General study results and limits: Compared with controls, HIV repertoires showed narrower CDR3 length ranges.

In germline, CDR1 is MNHNS, CDR2 SASEGT. The CDR3 loop spans 12 amino acids. V dropped 9 bases and J dropped 4 bases, with 12 bases sitting between them. On this clone itself: Its target is unknown.

Each donor provided at least one pre-ART PBMC sample and at least two post-ART PBMC samples. Every specimen held between about 0.9-10 million cryopreserved PBMC. These were thawed and washed before DNA extraction. Run at survey level, the immunoSEQ assay was version v3.0. Clones were read by immunoSEQ multiplex PCR, and TCRdb kept only the in-frame ones, dropping some. The sample has tens of thousands of clones; approximately 90% are singletons. The chain uses TRBV6-1 and TRBJ1-2; D might be TRBD1 (6 bases). The sample was unsorted PBMCs, taken 3.1 years after starting antiretroviral therapy. The sequence derives from a man in his late teens or twenties with HIV. The CDR3 sequence: CASYRVRYGYTF. The CDR3 DNA reads TGTGCCAGTTACAGGGTACGCTATGGCTACACCTTC.